Included here is one T cell receptor beta chain sequence, with context. The sample is drawn from a study of T cell responses to AZD1222 COVID-19 vaccine. The V segment lost 3 bases and the J segment 0 bases; nucleotides outside the gene matches: 10. CDR3 length: 18 residues. Germline assignment: CDR1 MRHNA and CDR2 SNTAGT. Data came from immunoSEQ multiplex PCR; TCRdb stores just in-frame clones and leaves some out. The repertoire holds 85,000 to 130,000 clones, with around 90% as singletons. The material was peripheral blood, obtained on day 0 of AZD1222 vaccination. The chain combines TRBV6-4 with TRBJ2-7, with 11 nucleotides matching TRBD2. This receptor was identified in an adult in good health. CDR3 sequence: CASSEAQVTSGSSYEQYF. In DNA form, the CDR3 reads TGTGCCAGCAGTGAAGCCCAGGTTACTAGCGGGAGCTCCTACGAGCAGTACTTC.